This T cell receptor (beta chain) derives from a study of response to subunit inactivated influenza vaccine. TCRdb processed the RT-PCR reads anew with MiXCR; each CDR3 protein has one entry. The table has about 650,000 distinct CDR3 sequences, roughly 14% seen once. J gave up 6 bases and V 6 bases, and 10 bases lay outside the gene matches. This CDR3 has 15 residues. This receptor was identified in a man aged 45-60 years who received an inactivated influenza vaccine. This material consisted of PBMCs from blood, taken roughly 12 days after vaccination. V usage is TRBV12-3 or TRBV12-4 and J usage is TRBJ2-1; 8 positions match TRBD2. Here the CDR3 DNA reads TGTGCCAGCAGCAAGAGCGGGAGTTTGGTCAATGAGCAGTTCTTC. This encodes CASSKSGSLVNEQFF.